Sequencing of this T cell receptor (beta chain) was carried out in a study of blood T cell repertoires in COVID-19. Study-level background: The cDNA or gDNA used as material had been derived from T cells, B-cell-depleted T cells, or PBMCs.

Germline CDR1 MNHEY, CDR2 SMNVEV (reference sequence). V was trimmed by 2 bases and J by 2 bases, leaving 10 bases between them. This CDR3 comprises 15 residues. In the authors' workflow: Estimation of nucleated cell counts relied on the amplification of reference gene primers. Method: immunoSEQ multiplex PCR; TCRdb's copy keeps in-frame clones and lacks some. V, J and clone size are taken as reported in that table, and D and trimming were inferred from the DNA itself. This table has 100,000 to 150,000 clones, 85% to 90% appearing once. The origin of this receptor is a woman in her fifties or sixties with acute or convalescent COVID-19. This chain uses TRBV27 with TRBJ2-1; D might be TRBD1 (5 bases). Sequenced: peripheral blood. CDR3 region: CASSLRAGTYNEQFF. The CDR3 nucleotides read TGTGCCAGCAGTTTACGAGCAGGGACCTACAATGAGCAGTTCTTC.